The rows below give T cell receptor beta chains drawn from one sample of a study of TIL therapy for anti-PD-1-resistant metastatic lung cancer. Some clones are missing from TCRdb's copy, which holds only in-frame ones; the method was immunoSEQ multiplex PCR. This table holds under 70,000 clones, roughly 70% found once. This material consisted of blood, taken at baseline. These receptors all come from a person aged 25-79 years with non-small cell lung cancer. The CDR3 runs from the conserved cysteine through the conserved F or W. The order of the fields is J gene, clone size, V gene, D gene, CDR3 DNA, CDR3 protein. D genes are given only for firm matches. Size is stated for part of the rows, as once, few or many counts, or as a class when the clone is expanded.

J gene: TRBJ2-1
clone size: -
V gene: TRBV14
D gene: -
CDR3 DNA: TGTGCCAGCAGCCACAGGGGCGGTGAGCAGTTCTTC
CDR3 protein: CASSHRGGEQFF

J gene: TRBJ2-2
clone size: -
V gene: TRBV11-2
D gene: -
CDR3 DNA: TGTGCCAGCAGCTTAGACCATTTTCGAGACAGGAACACCGGGGAGCTGTTTTTT
CDR3 protein: CASSLDHFRDRNTGELFF

J gene: TRBJ2-1
clone size: -
V gene: TRBV2
D gene: -
CDR3 DNA: TGTGCCAGCAGTGAATACAGGGACAATGAGCAGTTCTTC
CDR3 protein: CASSEYRDNEQFF

J gene: TRBJ1-5
clone size: -
V gene: TRBV7-2
D gene: -
CDR3 DNA: TGTGCCAGCAGTTTTGTAGTGGGAGGAGGTCAGCCCCAGCATTTT
CDR3 protein: CASSFVVGGGQPQHF

J gene: TRBJ2-4
clone size: -
V gene: TRBV9
D gene: -
CDR3 DNA: TGTGCCAGCAGTTCCCATCCCGCCGGGACACCATTAAACATTCAGTACTTC
CDR3 protein: CASSSHPAGTPLNIQYF

J gene: TRBJ2-3
clone size: -
V gene: TRBV6-1
D gene: TRBD1
CDR3 DNA: TGTGCCAGCAGTTGGGACAGGGAAGATACGCAGTATTTT
CDR3 protein: CASSWDREDTQYF

J gene: TRBJ2-1
clone size: -
V gene: TRBV19
D gene: -
CDR3 DNA: TGTGCCAGTAGTACCCATCCCGTTTTGAATGAGCAGTTCTTC
CDR3 protein: CASSTHPVLNEQFF

J gene: TRBJ2-2
clone size: -
V gene: TRBV6-6
D gene: -
CDR3 DNA: TGTGCCAGCAGTCCGGGACCGAACACCGGGGAGCTGTTTTTT
CDR3 protein: CASSPGPNTGELFF

J gene: TRBJ2-6
clone size: -
V gene: TRBV21-1
D gene: -
CDR3 DNA: TGTGCCAGCATCAAAGTCCCTAGATTCCGGGACAGGGGCCTCTCTGGGGCCAACGTCCTGACTTTC
CDR3 protein: CASIKVPRFRDRGLSGANVLTF

J gene: TRBJ2-7
clone size: -
V gene: TRBV28
D gene: -
CDR3 DNA: TGTGCCAGCAGTTCAGGGGGGCTACACGAGCAGTACTTC
CDR3 protein: CASSSGGLHEQYF

J gene: TRBJ1-6
clone size: -
V gene: TRBV5-8
D gene: -
CDR3 DNA: TGTGCCAGCGCAGGACAGCTCTTTTCACCCCTCCACTTT
CDR3 protein: CASAGQLFSPLHF

J gene: TRBJ1-6
clone size: -
V gene: TRBV7-2
D gene: -
CDR3 DNA: TGTGCCAGCAGCTTGCAAAGAAATTCACCCCTCCACTTT
CDR3 protein: CASSLQRNSPLHF

J gene: TRBJ2-1
clone size: once
V gene: TRBV4-2
D gene: TRBD2
CDR3 DNA: TGTGCCAGCAGCCAAACACTCACTAGCGACGGGGGGAATGAGCAGTTCTTC
CDR3 protein: CASSQTLTSDGGNEQFF

J gene: TRBJ2-3
clone size: -
V gene: TRBV19
D gene: -
CDR3 DNA: TGTGCCAGTAGTAATCGGGACGTGGTAACAGATACGCAGTATTTT
CDR3 protein: CASSNRDVVTDTQYF

J gene: TRBJ2-1
clone size: -
V gene: TRBV4-3
D gene: -
CDR3 DNA: TGCGCCAGCAGCCAAGATGCCCTCTTGCGGGGGCGCCTCAATGAGCAGTTCTTC
CDR3 protein: CASSQDALLRGRLNEQFF

J gene: TRBJ2-3
clone size: -
V gene: TRBV18
D gene: TRBD1
CDR3 DNA: TGTGCCAGCTCAGGCAGGGGGCTCTCGACAGATACGCAGTATTTT
CDR3 protein: CASSGRGLSTDTQYF

J gene: TRBJ1-2
clone size: -
V gene: TRBV2
D gene: TRBD1
CDR3 DNA: TGTGCCACACCCCCTCCAGGGACAGGGGACTATGGCTACACCTTC
CDR3 protein: CATPPPGTGDYGYTF

J gene: TRBJ2-5
clone size: -
V gene: TRBV29-1
D gene: TRBD2
CDR3 DNA: TGCAGCGTTACCGTTTCTAGCGGGGGTAACCCAAGAGAGACCCAGTACTTC
CDR3 protein: CSVTVSSGGNPRETQYF

J gene: TRBJ2-2
clone size: few
V gene: TRBV28
D gene: TRBD1
CDR3 DNA: TGTGCCAGTATACAGGGGTCGAACACCGGGGAGCTGTTTTTT
CDR3 protein: CASIQGSNTGELFF

J gene: TRBJ2-3
clone size: few
V gene: TRBV11-2
D gene: -
CDR3 DNA: TGTGCCAGCAGCTATAGCTCGATGGGCACAGATACGCAGTATTTT
CDR3 protein: CASSYSSMGTDTQYF

J gene: TRBJ1-4
clone size: -
V gene: TRBV11-3
D gene: -
CDR3 DNA: TGTGCCAGCAGCTTAGATGGGGGGACTAATGAAAAACTGTTTTTT
CDR3 protein: CASSLDGGTNEKLFF

J gene: TRBJ2-3
clone size: few
V gene: TRBV4-3
D gene: -
CDR3 DNA: TGCGCCAGCAGCCAAGAGGGGACTCCTAGAGATACGCAGTATTTT
CDR3 protein: CASSQEGTPRDTQYF

J gene: TRBJ1-2
clone size: -
V gene: TRBV18
D gene: -
CDR3 DNA: TGTGCCAGCTCACCGAACAACTATGGCTACACCTTC
CDR3 protein: CASSPNNYGYTF

J gene: TRBJ2-3
clone size: -
V gene: TRBV5-1
D gene: -
CDR3 DNA: TGCGCCAGCAGCTTGGTTAGCGGAAGCACAGATACGCAGTATTTT
CDR3 protein: CASSLVSGSTDTQYF

J gene: TRBJ2-7
clone size: once
V gene: TRBV7-2
D gene: TRBD1
CDR3 DNA: TGTGCCAGCAGCTCCCCCTCAAGGGGGACAGGGGGGAACTACGAGCAGTACTTC
CDR3 protein: CASSSPSRGTGGNYEQYF

J gene: TRBJ2-1
clone size: -
V gene: TRBV29-1
D gene: TRBD2
CDR3 DNA: TGCAGCGTTGAAGGGAAAGCGGGGGGAATATACAATGAGCAGTTCTTC
CDR3 protein: CSVEGKAGGIYNEQFF

J gene: TRBJ2-1
clone size: -
V gene: TRBV5-4
D gene: -
CDR3 DNA: TGTGCCAGCAGCCTAATCGGCCCCGAGAATGAGCAGTTCTTC
CDR3 protein: CASSLIGPENEQFF

J gene: TRBJ2-7
clone size: -
V gene: TRBV14
D gene: -
CDR3 DNA: TGTGCCAGCAGCCAAGGGAGGGCGGAAGCCTTATACGAGCAGTACTTC
CDR3 protein: CASSQGRAEALYEQYF

J gene: TRBJ2-1
clone size: -
V gene: TRBV10-3
D gene: TRBD2
CDR3 DNA: TGTGCCATCAGTGATATCACTAGCGGGAGAATTAAGCAGTTCTTC
CDR3 protein: CAISDITSGRIKQFF

J gene: TRBJ2-3
clone size: -
V gene: TRBV7-2
D gene: -
CDR3 DNA: TGTGCCAGCAGTCTCACCGGCACAGATACGCAGTATTTT
CDR3 protein: CASSLTGTDTQYF

J gene: TRBJ2-3
clone size: -
V gene: TRBV4-3
D gene: -
CDR3 DNA: TGCGCCAGCAGTCAAGGGAGCTTCCACACAGATACGCAGTATTTT
CDR3 protein: CASSQGSFHTDTQYF

J gene: TRBJ2-1
clone size: -
V gene: TRBV7-8
D gene: -
CDR3 DNA: TGTGCCAGCAGCTTTACTAGGTACAATGAGCAGTTCTTC
CDR3 protein: CASSFTRYNEQFF

J gene: TRBJ1-5
clone size: -
V gene: TRBV29-1
D gene: TRBD1
CDR3 DNA: TGCAGCGTTGGGGGACAGGGGTTTGATCAGCCCCAGCATTTT
CDR3 protein: CSVGGQGFDQPQHF

J gene: TRBJ2-1
clone size: few
V gene: TRBV5-4
D gene: TRBD2
CDR3 DNA: TGTGCCAGCAGCTCGACTAGCGGGAGGGAAGTTGAGCAGTTCTTC
CDR3 protein: CASSSTSGREVEQFF

J gene: TRBJ2-5
clone size: -
V gene: TRBV20-1
D gene: -
CDR3 DNA: TGCAGTGCTAATGGCTTTGGGACCCAGTACTTC
CDR3 protein: CSANGFGTQYF

J gene: TRBJ1-1
clone size: -
V gene: TRBV19
D gene: TRBD1
CDR3 DNA: TGTGCCAGTAACTCCGGACAGGGGGACGGTGAAGCTTTCTTT
CDR3 protein: CASNSGQGDGEAFF

J gene: TRBJ2-5
clone size: -
V gene: TRBV19
D gene: TRBD1
CDR3 DNA: TGTGCCAGTAGTATGGACAGGGAGGTGGAGGAGACCCAGTACTTC
CDR3 protein: CASSMDREVEETQYF